The TCR beta chain under discussion was sequenced for a study of shared clonotypes between healthy human individuals. Across the whole study: Aged 18 to 49, the donors were two women and three men.

Regarding this clone: Its antigen remains unknown.

From germline, CDR1 is SGHAT and CDR2 FQNNGV. CDR3 length: 15 residues. V was clipped by 5 bases and J by 0 bases, with 11 bases between them. Whole-study results and caveats: Approximately 5% of naive CD4 clonotypes were shared across a few donors.

Data came from immunoSEQ multiplex PCR; TCRdb stores just in-frame clones and leaves some out. The table has 550,000 to 800,000 clones, 74% seen once; the top ten hold about 1.8%. This receptor was identified in a woman younger than 45 in good health. This chain connects TRBV11-2 to TRBJ1-3; D remains ambiguous. Sequenced material: memory CD4+ T cells sorted from blood. The subset was: CD45RA-negative fraction. CDR3: CASSPTQSSGNTIYF. The CDR3 DNA reads as TGTGCCAGCAGCCCGACGCAGAGCTCTGGAAACACCATATATTTT.